The 12 T cell receptor beta chains below all came from one sample that was sequenced in a study of blood T cell repertoires in COVID-19. Libraries were prepared by immunoSEQ multiplex PCR; TCRdb keeps only in-frame clonotypes and omits some of them. The table lists approximately 290,000 clones, around 88% of them singletons. Sequencing was performed on peripheral blood. The receptors were gathered from a man aged 30 to 39 with acute or convalescent COVID-19.

This clone was picked up a small number of times. The J gene is TRBJ1-2, the V gene TRBV6-6; D is perhaps TRBD1 (6 bases). The ends were cut back, 6 bases at V and 7 bases at J, with 15 bases in the middle. Germline V gives CDR1 MNHNY, CDR2 SVGAGI (reference sequence). The CDR3 extends over 13 amino acids. CDR3 amino acids: CASSSTGTGGYTF. As DNA, the CDR3 is TGTGCCAGCAGCTCCACAGGGACGGGTGGCTACACCTTC.

The chain has TRBV28 and TRBJ1-4, with no clear D. From germline, CDR1 is MDHEN and CDR2 SYDVKM. Trimming removed 6 bases from V and 3 bases from J, with 17 bases in between. This CDR3 is 16 amino acids long. The CDR3 spells CASRVGGLEANEKLFF. DNA for the CDR3: TGTGCCAGCAGGGTGGGAGGGCTTGAGGCTAATGAAAAACTGTTTTTT.

V is TRBV7-2 and J is TRBJ2-3; D uncertain. The CDR3 is 15 residues long. Germline lookup yields CDR1 SGHTA and CDR2 FQGNSA. V was clipped by 5 bases and J by 2 bases, with 14 bases between them. CDR3 in DNA: TGTGCCAGCAGCGCAGATCCACGTTCCACAGATACGCAGTATTTT. Amino acid sequence: CASSADPRSTDTQYF.

The V and J genes are TRBV3-1 (or the pseudogene TRBV3-2) and TRBJ1-6; a possible D gene is TRBD1 (5 bases). Looked up from germline, CDR1 is LGHDT and CDR2 is YNNKEL (reference sequence). V was pared by 3 bases and J by 8 bases, with 14 bases between. CDR3 length equals 15 residues. CDR3 DNA sequence: TGTGCCAGCAGCCAGCAGGGATCCTCCTATTCACCCCTCCACTTT. Translating it yields CASSQQGSSYSPLHF.

V gene TRBV5-1 combines with J gene TRBJ2-1, with 7 bases lining up with TRBD1. The length of the CDR3 is 15 residues. Germline lookup yields CDR1 SGHRS and CDR2 YFSETQ. The V and J ends lost 3 bases and 8 bases, in that order; junction bases with no gene match: 11. The CDR3 loop is CASSSGTAVLDEQFF. The CDR3 DNA sequence: TGCGCCAGCAGCTCGGGGACAGCGGTGTTGGATGAGCAGTTCTTC.

The chain employs TRBV21-1 and TRBJ1-5; the table's D call, TRBD1, has no DNA check behind it. TRBV21-1 is flagged as a pseudogene. The CDR3 consists of 19 residues. The CDR3 nucleotides read TGTGCCAGCAGCAATTATGGGGACAGGATACATTATAGCAATCAGCCCCAGCATTTT. Its translation: CASSNYGDRIHYSNQPQHF.

This rearrangement joins TRBV28 to TRBJ2-1; D is possibly TRBD1 (6 bases). Trimming took off 6 bases at V and 0 bases at J, with 21 bases between the two ends. CDR1 and CDR2 from the germline V gene are MDHEN and SYDVKM. The CDR3 covers 18 residues. CDR3 coding DNA: TGTGCCAGCAGCTCAACCCCAACAGGGACGCACTCCTACAATGAGCAGTTCTTC. Translation gives CASSSTPTGTHSYNEQFF.

V and J are TRBV6-6 and TRBJ1-2, with 8 bases identical to TRBD1. The ends lost 6 bases at V and 5 bases at J; junction bases unmatched: 8. Looked up from germline, CDR1 is MNHNY and CDR2 is SVGAGI (reference sequence). CDR3 length: 14 amino acids. The CDR3 DNA reads TGTGCCAGCAGCCAACAAGGACAGGGATATGGCTACACCTTC. Its protein is CASSQQGQGYGYTF.

The genes are TRBV3-1 (or the pseudogene TRBV3-2) and TRBJ1-5; TRBD1 is a possible D gene (5 bases). The germline V gene encodes CDR1 LGHDT and CDR2 YNNKEL (reference sequence). The V end lost 3 bases, the J end lost 4 bases, and 13 bases lay between the germline ends. The CDR3 consists of 15 residues. CDR3: CASSHSATENQPQHF. As DNA, the CDR3 is TGTGCCAGCAGCCATTCGGCGACAGAAAATCAGCCCCAGCATTTT.

The CDR3 here is CASTPGGLTDTQYF. The DNA of the CDR3 is TGTGCCAGCACCCCGGGAGGACTCACAGATACGCAGTATTTT. The chain joins TRBV9 to TRBJ2-3; 7 bases fit TRBD2. Germline lookup yields CDR1 SGDLS and CDR2 YYNGEE. Trimming cost V 6 bases and J 2 bases; bases outside gene matches: 6. This CDR3 contains 14 residues.

This chain connects TRBV6-5 to TRBJ2-7, with 9 bases lining up with TRBD2. This CDR3 has 15 residues. J lost 3 bases, V lost 2 bases, and 5 bases had no gene match. Germline loops: CDR1 MNHEY, CDR2 SVGAGI. For the CDR3, the DNA is TGTGCCAGCAGTTACCGTGCGGGGGGGCACTACGAGCAGTACTTC. It encodes CASSYRAGGHYEQYF.

The table lists this clone with a few counts. The genes are TRBV19 and TRBJ1-5; 8 bases are a match to TRBD1. Germline V gene data show CDR1 as LNHDA and CDR2 as SQIVND (reference sequence). CDR3 size: 14 residues. The J segment lost 3 bases and the V segment lost 3 bases, leaving 1 base of the junction unmatched. CDR3 sequence: CASSMDRVNQPQHF. CDR3 bases: TGTGCCAGTAGTATGGACAGGGTCAATCAGCCCCAGCATTTT.